The 12 T cell receptor beta chains below all came from one sample that was sequenced in a study of control samples from healthy donors and cancer patients. TCRdb's table, derived via immunoSEQ multiplex PCR, lists solely in-frame clones and lacks some. This sample carries some 140,000 clones, 88% of them seen once, and the ten largest clones take around 10%. The sequenced sample was blood. These TCRs come from a young woman in good health.

The V call is TRBV19, the J call TRBJ2-7, with D perhaps TRBD1 (6 bases). Trimming took off 3 bases at V and 3 bases at J, with 12 bases between the two ends. CDR1 is LNHDA and CDR2 is SQIVND in the germline V gene (reference sequence). This CDR3 has 14 residues. DNA of the CDR3: TGTGCCAGTAGTATCAGGGCAGGGGACTACGAGCAGTACTTC. Residues: CASSIRAGDYEQYF.

The gene calls are TRBV4-1 and TRBJ1-3; tentatively, D is TRBD1 (6 bases). The length of the CDR3 is 15 residues. Germline V CDR1 and CDR2: MGHRA, YSYEKL. The V and J ends lost 0 bases and 4 bases respectively, with 10 bases between them. CDR3 in DNA: TGCGCCAGCAGCCAAGATGGGGGGCCAGGAAACACCATATATTTT. It translates to CASSQDGGPGNTIYF.

This clone showed up just once. The genes are TRBV5-1 and TRBJ2-2; maybe TRBD2 (5 bases). This CDR3 contains 17 residues. In germline, CDR1 is SGHRS, CDR2 YFSETQ. The V gene lost 3 bases and the J gene lost 4 bases, with 19 bases spanning the gap. The CDR3: CASSSSPTGSSTGELFF. In DNA form, the CDR3 reads TGCGCCAGCAGCTCCTCCCCTACGGGATCGAGCACCGGGGAGCTGTTTTTT.

The rearrangement joins TRBV2 to TRBJ1-5; TRBD1 matches 8 bases. The CDR3 has 14 amino acids. CDR1 and CDR2 from the germline V gene are SNHLY and FYNNEI. Germline trimming cut 10 bases from V and 2 bases from J; bases unmatched to any gene: 7. The CDR3 DNA follows: TGTGCCACAAAGGACAGGGTTGGCAATCAGCCCCAGCATTTT. Translation: CATKDRVGNQPQHF.

V usage is TRBV9 and J usage is TRBJ2-7; the match to TRBD2 covers 14 bases. The CDR3 extends over 16 amino acids. Germline V gives CDR1 SGDLS, CDR2 YYNGEE. V lost 3 bases and J lost 5; bases outside the gene matches: 7. The CDR3 is CASSGAGTSGSDEQYF. CDR3 nucleotide sequence: TGTGCCAGCAGCGGAGCCGGGACTAGCGGGAGTGACGAGCAGTACTTC.

This clone was observed a single time. V gene TRBV7-2 combines with J gene TRBJ2-7; D may be TRBD1 (5 bases). V lost 1 base and J lost 4, with 14 bases in between. The length of the CDR3 is 15 residues. Germline V gene sequence: CDR1 SGHTA, CDR2 FQGNSA. The CDR3 region has the DNA TGTGCCAGCAGCTTAGGGCAGGGAACTGTATACGAGCAGTACTTC. It is translated as CASSLGQGTVYEQYF.

The V gene is TRBV10-1, the J gene TRBJ2-1; unclear D gene. Trimming removed 8 bases from V and 5 bases from J, with 7 bases in between. The CDR3 runs 11 residues. Germline V gene data show CDR1 as WNHNN and CDR2 as SYGVQD (reference sequence). The CDR3 sequence: CASGTNNEQFF. Here the CDR3 DNA reads TGCGCCAGCGGTACGAACAATGAGCAGTTCTTC.

This rearrangement joins TRBV24-1 to TRBJ1-1; no firm D call. Looked up from germline, CDR1 is KGHDR and CDR2 is SFDVKD. The CDR3 totals 12 residues. Trimming removed 1 base from V and 11 bases from J, with 10 bases in between. The CDR3 is CATSDFRARAFF. CDR3 coding DNA: TGTGCCACCAGTGATTTTCGGGCACGGGCTTTCTTT.

The chain employs TRBV29-1 and TRBJ2-1, with 10 bases that match TRBD2. The CDR3 spans 19 residues. Trimming cost V 5 bases and J 5 bases; bases outside gene matches: 21. From germline, CDR1 is SQVTM and CDR2 ANQGSEA. CDR3 nucleotide sequence: TGCAGCGTTTGGTCGGCTAGCGGGAGATCTGGGGCGGCACACAATGAGCAGTTCTTC. Translating gives CSVWSASGRSGAAHNEQFF.

This rearrangement joins TRBV7-7 to TRBJ2-5; 11 positions agree with TRBD1. The germline V gene has CDR1 SSHAT and CDR2 FNYEAQ (reference sequence). The trim removed 4 bases at V and 4 bases at J, leaving 5 bases unmatched. The CDR3 contains 15 residues. CDR3 nucleotide sequence: TGTGCCAGCAGCTCGCGGACAGGGGGCCGAGAGACCCAGTACTTC. This translates into CASSSRTGGRETQYF.

A remark on this clone: At one end, the junction sequence differs from germline, possibly due to a read error. The V gene is TRBV2, the J gene TRBJ1-1; D gene uncertain. The V gene's germline CDR1 is SNHLY and CDR2 FYNNEI. The CDR3 is 16 residues long. CDR3 in amino acids: CVSSEAGRPVNTEAFF. The CDR3 DNA reads TGTGTCAGCAGTGAAGCGGGGAGGCCAGTGAACACTGAAGCTTTCTTT.

The gene calls are TRBV3-1 (or the pseudogene TRBV3-2) and TRBJ1-6; D is undetermined. Germline V gene data show CDR1 as LGHDT and CDR2 as YNNKEL (reference sequence). The CDR3 contains 15 residues. Trimming cost V 0 bases and J 6 bases, with 9 bases left between them. The CDR3 nucleotides are TGTGCCAGCAGCCAAGATTGGCAATTTAATTCACCCCTCCACTTT. Its translation is CASSQDWQFNSPLHF.